Listed here are 26 T cell receptor beta chains from one sample, sequenced in a study of CD8 T cells in Susac syndrome. Reverse transcription of about 0.45 to 1 ug RNA was carried out with random hexamers. TCRdb ran MiXCR on the immunoSEQ multiplex PCR reads and lists one entry per CDR3 protein. The sample holds about 180,000 distinct CDR3 sequences, approximately 96% seen once. Sequenced sample: CD4+ T cells from PBMCs. These receptors were collected from a human donor with multiple sclerosis.

The gene calls are TRBV14 and TRBJ2-3; 8 positions match TRBD2. The CDR3 is 13 amino acids. The V segment lost 2 bases and the J segment 10 bases; nucleotides outside the gene matches: 5. Germline lookup yields CDR1 SGHDN and CDR2 FVKESK. CDR3 in DNA: TGTGCCAGCAGCCAATCGAGCGGGGGACCGCAGTATTTT. Its protein product is CASSQSSGGPQYF.

The chain recombines TRBV7-9 with TRBJ2-5; TRBD2 is a possible D gene (6 bases). Germline assignment: CDR1 SEHNR and CDR2 FQNEAQ (reference sequence). V shed 4 bases and J shed 4 bases, with 10 bases lying between them. The CDR3 has 13 residues. CDR3 sequence reads: CASSYRGGETQYF. Written as DNA, the CDR3 is TGTGCCAGCAGCTATAGGGGAGGAGAGACCCAGTACTTC.

The chain carries TRBV7-3 and TRBJ2-3; TRBD2 might be the D (5 bases). V gave up 5 bases and J gave up 0 bases, with 21 bases separating them. Germline CDR1 reads SGHTA; CDR2 reads FQGTGA. This CDR3 has 18 residues. The CDR3 spells CASSPSASDYTSTDTQYF. Here the CDR3 DNA reads TGTGCCAGCAGCCCAAGCGCTAGTGACTACACTAGCACAGATACGCAGTATTTT.

This chain links TRBV28 with TRBJ2-3; TRBD1 matches at 7 bases. The ends lost 7 bases at V and 6 bases at J; junction bases unmatched: 4. Germline V gene sequence: CDR1 MDHEN, CDR2 SYDVKM. The CDR3 contains 12 residues. The CDR3 is CASTTQGDTQYF. CDR3 in DNA: TGTGCCAGCACCACACAGGGGGATACGCAGTATTTT.

V gene TRBV4-1 combines with J gene TRBJ1-2; a weak D match, TRBD1 (5 bases). The germline CDR1 and CDR2 sequences are MGHRA and YSYEKL. The germline V and J ends were trimmed by 0 bases and 8 bases, with 19 bases remaining between them. CDR3 size: 16 residues. In DNA, the CDR3 is TGCGCCAGCAGCCAAGATAACCGGGACTGGAGAGGGGGCTACACCTTC. This translates into CASSQDNRDWRGGYTF.

The chain employs TRBV29-1 and TRBJ2-7; TRBD1 is a possible D gene (6 bases). The V end was cut by 4 bases, the J end by 7 bases, with 17 bases between. This CDR3 has 13 residues. Germline CDR1 reads SQVTM; CDR2 reads ANQGSEA. CDR3 nucleotides: TGCAGCGTTGGACAAATACAGGGTACGGAGCAGTACTTC. The encoded protein is CSVGQIQGTEQYF.

The V call is TRBV28, the J call TRBJ1-4; tentatively, D is TRBD1 (6 bases). This CDR3 has 15 amino acids. V lost 5 bases and J 3 bases, leaving 13 bases between the germline ends. CDR1 and CDR2 (germline): MDHEN, SYDVKM. The CDR3 DNA is TGTGCCAGCAGTATCACAGGGTTAGCTAATGAAAAACTGTTTTTT. Translating gives CASSITGLANEKLFF.

The J gene is TRBJ2-7, the V gene TRBV29-1; possible D gene TRBD2, 6 bases. The length of the CDR3 is 12 residues. Trimming took off 6 bases at V and 1 base at J, with 10 bases between the two ends. CDR1 SQVTM and CDR2 ANQGSEA come from the germline V gene. Here the CDR3 reads CSVGGASYEQYF. In DNA, the CDR3 is TGCAGCGTCGGAGGGGCTTCCTACGAGCAGTACTTC.

CDR3: CSARDRRGLRGTQYF. In DNA form, the CDR3 reads TGCAGTGCTAGAGATAGGAGGGGCCTGAGGGGTACGCAGTATTTT. The rearrangement links TRBV20-1 to TRBJ2-3, with D possibly matching TRBD2 (6 bases). V was trimmed by 0 bases and J by 8 bases, leaving 18 bases between them. The CDR3 runs 15 residues. The V gene's germline CDR1 is DFQATT and CDR2 SNEGSKA (reference sequence).

The V gene is TRBV7-8, the J gene TRBJ2-3; D call uncertain. V shed 5 bases and J shed 0 bases, with 15 bases lying between them. The CDR3 length is 16 residues. Germline-derived CDR1 and CDR2 are SGHVS and FQNEAQ. CDR3 bases: TGTGCCAGCAGCCGAGCAGCTCTCCCTAGCACAGATACGCAGTATTTT. Translated, it gives CASSRAALPSTDTQYF.

This chain links TRBV5-1 with TRBJ2-7, with 8 bases matching TRBD2. Germline V gene data show CDR1 as SGHRS and CDR2 as YFSETQ. The CDR3 covers 16 residues. V shed 4 bases, J shed 2 bases, and the junction held 11 bases outside the gene matches. The CDR3 bases are TGCGCCAGCAGCCGGGAGGGCGGCGAACACCCCTACGAGCAGTACTTC. Its translation is CASSREGGEHPYEQYF.

This chain links TRBV27 with TRBJ1-6; D gene ambiguous. Germline assignment: CDR1 MNHEY and CDR2 SMNVEV (reference sequence). The CDR3 spans 17 residues. Deletions cut 1 base from V and 7 bases from J, with 17 bases between. The CDR3 reads CASSLYSVLGANSPLHF. CDR3 nucleotide sequence: TGTGCCAGCAGTTTATACTCGGTCCTAGGTGCGAATTCACCCCTCCACTTT.

The chain joins TRBV29-1 to TRBJ2-5, with TRBD1 as a possible D gene (5 bases). This CDR3 region has 12 residues. The germline V and J ends were trimmed by 8 bases and 1 base, with 11 bases remaining between them. The germline CDR1 and CDR2 sequences are SQVTM and ANQGSEA. The CDR3 DNA follows: TGCAGCTACAGGTTTTTCCAAGAGACCCAGTACTTC. Its protein product is CSYRFFQETQYF.

The chain uses TRBV5-4 and TRBJ2-1, with TRBD1 matching 8 bases. V was pared by 2 bases and J by 5 bases, with 0 bases of the junction left unmatched. Germline V lookup: CDR1 SGHNT, CDR2 YYREEE (reference sequence). The CDR3 has 13 amino acids. The DNA for the CDR3 is TGTGCCAGCAGCTTACAGGGGGACAATGAGCAGTTCTTC. It translates to CASSLQGDNEQFF.

The genes are TRBV3-1 and TRBJ2-1, with D uncertain. Germline V gives CDR1 LGHDT, CDR2 YNNKEL (reference sequence). V gave up 1 base and J gave up 4 bases, with 11 bases separating them. The CDR3 spans 15 residues. CDR3: CASSQAPILYNEQFF. CDR3 nucleotides: TGTGCCAGCAGCCAAGCTCCTATTCTTTACAATGAGCAGTTCTTC.

V is TRBV7-9 and J is TRBJ1-2; D remains unclear. This CDR3 has 11 amino acids. The V gene's germline CDR1 is SEHNR and CDR2 FQNEAQ (reference sequence). V lost 10 bases, J lost 4 bases, and 10 bases lay in between. This CDR3 is CATLAGYGYTF. Here the CDR3 DNA reads TGTGCCACCTTAGCGGGCTATGGCTACACCTTC.

The chain joins TRBV18 to TRBJ2-6; D call uncertain. CDR3 length equals 19 residues. Germline values: CDR1 KGHSH, CDR2 LQKENI. Trimming removed 1 base from V and 0 bases from J, with 16 bases in between. The CDR3 DNA follows: TGTGCCAGCTCACCACAGATGGCGGCCCCGACCTCTGGGGCCAACGTCCTGACTTTC. Translating gives CASSPQMAAPTSGANVLTF.

This clonotype was detected once. The chain carries TRBV27 and TRBJ2-7; 11 nucleotides match TRBD2. Germline-derived CDR1 and CDR2 are MNHEY and SMNVEV (reference sequence). V lost 4 bases and J lost 2; bases outside the gene matches: 7. The CDR3 totals 16 residues. CDR3 residues: CASSSPGTSGTYEQYF. In DNA form, the CDR3 reads TGTGCCAGCAGTTCACCTGGGACTAGCGGAACCTACGAGCAGTACTTC.

For this clonotype: One end of the junction fails to match germline, which may point to a read error. This chain uses TRBV20-1 with TRBJ2-3; no firm D call. CDR3 length: 10 residues. From germline, CDR1 is DFQATT and CDR2 SNEGSKA (reference sequence). CDR3 nucleotide sequence: TGCAGTACTAGCACAGATACGCAGTATTTT. As protein: CSTSTDTQYF.

This chain joins TRBV7-9 and TRBJ2-1; D is ambiguous. Germline loops: CDR1 SEHNR, CDR2 FQNEAQ (reference sequence). This CDR3 comprises 11 residues. Trimming stripped 5 bases from V and 8 bases from J, with 7 bases between. This CDR3 is CASSPSHEQFF. For the CDR3, the DNA is TGTGCCAGCAGCCCGTCCCATGAGCAGTTCTTC.

This chain links TRBV3-1 with TRBJ1-1; D call uncertain. The germline V gene encodes CDR1 LGHDT and CDR2 YNNKEL (reference sequence). The V and J ends lost 4 bases and 4 bases respectively, with 10 bases between them. There are 13 residues in the CDR3. For the CDR3, the DNA is TGTGCCAGCAGCCCGTACTTGGGCACTGAAGCTTTCTTT. This translates into CASSPYLGTEAFF. Drawing the rest from reference TRBV3-1 and TRBJ1-1, the complete variable domain is DTAVSQTPKYLVTQMGNDKSIKCEQNLGHDTMYWYKQDSKKFLKIMFSYNNKELIINETVPNRFSPKSPDKAHLNLHINSLELGDSAVYFCASSPYLGTEAFFGQGTRLTVV.

This sequence joins TRBV5-1 and TRBJ2-1; the match to TRBD2 covers 7 bases. The V gene's germline CDR1 is SGHRS and CDR2 YFSETQ. J lost 8 bases, V lost 6 bases, and 2 bases had no gene match. The CDR3 is made up of 11 amino acids. The CDR3 DNA sequence: TGCGCCAGCATAGCGGGCGATGAGCAGTTCTTC. Amino acids: CASIAGDEQFF.

This clonotype was counted once. This sequence joins TRBV5-1 and TRBJ2-5; 8 bases fit TRBD1. Losses at the gene ends were 7 bases for V and 1 base for J; bases not matched to a gene: 3. CDR1 and CDR2 from the germline V gene are SGHRS and YFSETQ. The CDR3 contains 13 residues. The CDR3 DNA sequence: TGCGCCAGCGCCCAGGGGGCCCAAGAGACCCAGTACTTC. It translates to CASAQGAQETQYF.

The rearrangement uses TRBV15 and TRBJ2-7; D perhaps matches TRBD1 (5 bases). V gave up 3 bases and J gave up 7 bases, with 10 bases separating them. The CDR3 has 12 amino acids. Germline lookup yields CDR1 LNHNV and CDR2 YYDKDF (reference sequence). In nucleotides, the CDR3 is TGTGCCACCAGCAGGACAGATAGGGAGCAGTACTTC. Amino acids: CATSRTDREQYF.

The chain is built from TRBV30 and TRBJ1-1, with 9 bases that match TRBD1. CDR1 is GTSNPN, CDR2 SVGIG, per germline (reference sequence). V shed 5 bases and J 3 bases; nucleotides not matched to a gene: 16. The CDR3 spans 17 residues. The CDR3 loop is CAWAGTGTFGLDTEAFF. CDR3 DNA sequence: TGTGCCTGGGCCGGGACAGGGACGTTCGGATTGGACACTGAAGCTTTCTTT.

The rearrangement joins TRBV3-1 to TRBJ2-3; 16 nucleotides line up with TRBD2. CDR1 is LGHDT and CDR2 is YNNKEL in the germline V gene (reference sequence). After removal of 2 bases from V and 10 bases from J, the junction contained 6 bases not matched to a gene. This CDR3 spans 16 amino acids. This CDR3 reads CASSQSPGLAGGPQYF. For the CDR3, the DNA is TGTGCCAGCAGCCAATCTCCGGGACTAGCGGGGGGGCCGCAGTATTTT.